This is a list of T cell receptor beta chains from one sample in a study of shared clonotypes between healthy human individuals. Some clones are missing from TCRdb's copy, which holds only in-frame ones; the method was immunoSEQ multiplex PCR. The sample contains roughly 720,000 clones, 90% of which appear only once. The specimen was memory CD8+ T cells from PBMCs. The source is a man aged 18 to 29 in good health. Some clones in this sample may be carry-over from other donors' samples. Each CDR3 is given with its conserved first and last residue. Each record gives: D gene, V gene, clone size, J gene, CDR3 protein, CDR3 DNA. A D gene is named only where the DNA matches it firmly. For some rows the clone size is stated as once, few or many, or as a class when expanded; others skip it.

>NA|TRBV28|NA|TRBJ1-1
CASSWGAFREAKAFF
TGTGCCAGCAGTTGGGGGGCCTTTAGGGAGGCTAAAGCTTTCTTT
>NA|TRBV25-1|NA|TRBJ1-1
CASRITGNTEAFF
TGTGCCAGCAGAATAACGGGGAACACTGAAGCTTTCTTT
>TRBD2|TRBV4-1|NA|TRBJ2-3
CASSQSRFSSAGGTDTQYF
TGCGCCAGCAGCCAATCCCGTTTTTCGTCGGCGGGGGGCACAGATACGCAGTATTTT
>NA|TRBV13|NA|TRBJ2-1
CASSFMYGSHEQFF
TGTGCCAGCAGCTTTATGTACGGGAGCCATGAGCAGTTCTTC
>NA|TRBV6-4|NA|TRBJ2-7
CASSRTLLANEQYF
TGTGCCAGCAGCCGGACATTGCTAGCGAACGAGCAGTACTTC
>TRBD2|TRBV9|NA|TRBJ2-7
CASSEWGGGPAEQYF
TGTGCCAGCAGCGAGTGGGGGGGAGGACCCGCCGAGCAGTACTTC
>NA|TRBV7-9|NA|TRBJ2-1
CASSLEGFPLYNEQFF
TGTGCCAGCAGCTTAGAGGGGTTCCCCCTCTACAATGAGCAGTTCTTC
>NA|TRBV30|NA|TRBJ2-1
CAWSGVNYNEQFF
TGTGCCTGGAGTGGAGTTAACTACAATGAGCAGTTCTTC
>TRBD1|TRBV30|NA|TRBJ1-6
CAWSVLAGGNSPLHF
TGTGCCTGGAGTGTACTGGCAGGGGGTAATTCACCCCTCCACTTT
>NA|TRBV7-8|NA|TRBJ1-5
CASSLGRTWSNQPQHF
TGTGCCAGCAGCTTAGGCCGAACATGGAGCAATCAGCCCCAGCATTTT
>TRBD2|TRBV29-1|NA|TRBJ2-1
CSATGLAVYNEQFF
TGCAGCGCGACGGGACTAGCGGTTTACAATGAGCAGTTCTTC
>NA|TRBV28|NA|TRBJ2-1
CASSPTGSGANEQFF
TGTGCCAGCAGCCCTACAGGGAGTGGAGCCAATGAGCAGTTCTTC
>NA|TRBV5-1|once|TRBJ2-7
CASSSPEDGSYEQYF
TGCGCCAGCAGCTCGCCGGAGGACGGATCCTACGAGCAGTACTTC
>TRBD1|TRBV27|NA|TRBJ1-5
CASIGQGGQPQHF
TGTGCCAGCATCGGACAGGGTGGGCAGCCCCAGCATTTT
>TRBD2|TRBV28|NA|TRBJ2-7
CASSLSTSGIAEQYF
TGTGCCAGCAGTCTCTCGACTAGCGGGATCGCCGAGCAGTACTTC
>NA|TRBV6-5|NA|TRBJ2-5
CASSYPRGVGETQYF
TGTGCCAGCAGTTACCCCAGAGGGGTAGGGGAGACCCAGTACTTC
>NA|TRBV6-5|NA|TRBJ2-1
CASSYSPSGANNEQFF
TGTGCCAGCAGTTACTCGCCCTCTGGGGCGAACAATGAGCAGTTCTTC
>TRBD1|TRBV11-2|NA|TRBJ2-5
CASSWDRQETQYF
TGTGCCAGCAGCTGGGACAGACAAGAGACCCAGTACTTC
>NA|TRBV7-8|NA|TRBJ2-3
CASDPLTLPDTQYF
TGTGCAAGCGACCCCCTGACCCTCCCGGATACGCAGTATTTT
>TRBD1|TRBV2|NA|TRBJ1-1
CARKQGDLMEEAFF
TGTGCCAGAAAACAGGGGGATCTTATGGAGGAAGCTTTCTTT
>TRBD1|TRBV5-1|NA|TRBJ1-1
CASSDRDRGKMNTEAFF
TGCGCCAGCAGCGACCGGGACAGGGGAAAAATGAACACTGAAGCTTTCTTT
>TRBD2|TRBV19|NA|TRBJ2-1
CASNGPGLVIEQFF
TGTGCCAGTAACGGCCCAGGACTAGTTATTGAGCAGTTCTTC
>NA|TRBV2|NA|TRBJ1-4
CASSPFREKYEKLFF
TGTGCCAGCAGCCCTTTTCGGGAGAAGTATGAAAAACTGTTTTTT
>TRBD1|TRBV28|NA|TRBJ2-7
CASSWTGHDYEQYF
TGTGCCAGCAGTTGGACAGGCCACGATTACGAGCAGTACTTC
>TRBD1|TRBV5-6|NA|TRBJ2-7
CASSLGGGTSYEQYF
TGTGCCAGCAGCTTGGGAGGGGGCACTAGTTACGAGCAGTACTTC
>TRBD1|TRBV6-5|NA|TRBJ2-7
CASSRGTDEQYF
TGTGCCAGCAGCCGAGGGACAGACGAGCAGTACTTC
>NA|TRBV4-3|NA|TRBJ2-2
CASSQVGRGLGSPTGELFF
TGCGCCAGCAGCCAAGTTGGGCGGGGGCTAGGGTCGCCCACCGGGGAGCTGTTTTTT
>NA|TRBV14|NA|TRBJ2-7
CASSQAWGGYEQYF
TGTGCCAGCAGCCAAGCTTGGGGAGGCTACGAGCAGTACTTC
>NA|TRBV19|NA|TRBJ2-1
CASSPISTASAHYNEQFF
TGTGCCAGTAGTCCAATTTCCACCGCTAGCGCACACTACAATGAGCAGTTCTTC
>TRBD1|TRBV19|NA|TRBJ1-5
CASSDSTGGPNQPQHF
TGTGCCAGTAGTGACTCGACAGGGGGTCCCAATCAGCCCCAGCATTTT
>TRBD1|TRBV6-4|once|TRBJ1-5
CASSGDRGNQPQHF
TGTGCCAGCAGTGGGGACAGGGGCAATCAGCCCCAGCATTTT
>NA|TRBV2|NA|TRBJ1-5
CASTPGAGNQPQHF
TGTGCCAGCACCCCGGGGGCGGGCAATCAGCCCCAGCATTTT
>NA|TRBV7-9|NA|TRBJ1-2
CASSHTTVNYGYTF
TGTGCCAGCAGCCATACGACAGTTAACTATGGCTACACCTTC
>NA|TRBV7-9|NA|TRBJ1-4
CASRDWEKLFF
TGTGCCAGCAGGGATTGGGAAAAACTGTTTTTT
>TRBD1|TRBV9|NA|TRBJ2-5
CASSVVGTGWETQYF
TGTGCCAGCAGCGTAGTAGGGACAGGTTGGGAGACCCAGTACTTC
>NA|TRBV7-3|NA|TRBJ2-6
CASSLTSDRLSGANVLTF
TGTGCCAGCAGCTTAACTAGTGACAGGCTCTCTGGGGCCAACGTCCTGACTTTC
>NA|TRBV28|NA|TRBJ1-3
CASSGRTISSGNTIYF
TGTGCCAGCAGTGGTCGGACGATTAGCTCTGGAAACACCATATATTTT
>NA|TRBV27|NA|TRBJ2-1
CASSTSSYNEQFF
TGTGCCAGCAGTACGAGCTCCTACAATGAGCAGTTCTTC
>NA|TRBV4-3|once|TRBJ2-6
CASSPGSSGANVLTF
TGCGCCAGCAGTCCCGGAAGCTCTGGGGCCAACGTCCTGACTTTC
>TRBD2|TRBV2|NA|TRBJ2-3
CASSDEASGGTDTQYF
TGTGCCAGCAGTGACGAGGCTAGCGGGGGCACAGATACGCAGTATTTT
>TRBD2|TRBV5-4|NA|TRBJ2-2
CASSLGLAGNTGELFF
TGTGCCAGCAGCTTGGGACTAGCGGGGAACACCGGGGAGCTGTTTTTT
>TRBD2|TRBV10-3|NA|TRBJ2-5
CAIRPTSGRPQETQYF
TGTGCCATCAGACCGACTAGCGGGAGACCCCAAGAGACCCAGTACTTC
>TRBD2|TRBV30|NA|TRBJ2-7
CAWSVSYGRGKARYEQYF
TGTGCCTGGAGTGTATCTTATGGGAGGGGAAAAGCTCGCTACGAGCAGTACTTC
>TRBD1|TRBV6-5|NA|TRBJ2-4
CASSPPPGGDIQYF
TGTGCCAGCAGCCCCCCCCCAGGGGGAGACATTCAGTACTTC
>TRBD1|TRBV7-9|NA|TRBJ1-2
CASSLVGGQAMNGYTF
TGTGCCAGCAGCTTAGTCGGAGGACAGGCAATGAATGGCTACACCTTC
>NA|TRBV7-9|once|TRBJ1-4
CASSLLVRGDEKLFF
TGTGCCAGCAGCCTTCTTGTCAGGGGTGATGAAAAACTGTTTTTT
>TRBD1|TRBV27|NA|TRBJ2-5
CASSYLGSGQGEETQYF
TGTGCCAGCAGTTATCTAGGGTCGGGACAGGGTGAAGAGACCCAGTACTTC
>NA|TRBV2|NA|TRBJ1-4
CAGRSNGGEKLFF
TGTGCCGGCAGGAGTAATGGAGGCGAAAAACTGTTTTTT
>NA|TRBV9|NA|TRBJ2-7
CASSGGHPTEQYF
TGTGCCAGCAGCGGCGGACACCCTACCGAGCAGTACTTC
>TRBD2|TRBV6-6|NA|TRBJ2-3
CASRPGGEALTDTQYF
TGTGCCAGCAGGCCCGGGGGGGAGGCCCTCACAGATACGCAGTATTTT
>TRBD2|TRBV29-1|NA|TRBJ2-3
CSVRLADTDTQYF
TGCAGCGTTAGACTAGCGGACACAGATACGCAGTATTTT
>NA|TRBV2|NA|TRBJ1-5
CASSDFTKANQPQHF
TGTGCCAGCAGTGATTTCACCAAAGCCAATCAGCCCCAGCATTTT
>TRBD2|TRBV7-3|NA|TRBJ2-7
CASSLARLAGVREQYF
TGTGCCAGCAGCTTAGCCCGACTAGCGGGAGTGCGCGAGCAGTACTTC
>TRBD1|TRBV15|NA|TRBJ2-7
CATSKGAGSYEQYF
TGTGCCACCAGCAAGGGGGCGGGCTCCTACGAGCAGTACTTC
>NA|TRBV27|NA|TRBJ2-5
CASSLNPGQQETQYF
TGTGCCAGCAGTTTAAACCCCGGACAGCAAGAGACCCAGTACTTC